Listed below are T cell receptor beta chains from one sample, sequenced in a study of Graves' ophthalmopathy and Graves' hyperthyroidism. TCRdb reprocessed the multiplex PCR reads via MiXCR and lists one record per CDR3 protein. Seen here are about 1.1 million distinct CDR3 sequences, about 40% observed once, and the top ten hold around 10%. Sequenced sample: peripheral blood or thyroid tissue (not recorded which). These receptor sequences come from an adult man with Graves' hyperthyroidism. Both conserved end residues are part of each CDR3. The order of the fields is D gene, V gene, clone size, CDR3 length, J gene, CDR3 DNA, CDR3 protein. The D gene is left open where the match is weak. Not all rows give a size; the values are once, few, many and, for expanded clones, a class.

D: -; V: TRBV4-3; size: -; length: 15; J: TRBJ1-2; DNA: TGCGCCAGCAGCCAAGATCCGGCAACTAACTATGGCTACACCTTC; CDR3: CASSQDPATNYGYTF
D: TRBD1; V: TRBV27; size: -; length: 15; J: TRBJ2-7; DNA: TGTGCCAGCAGTTTTCGGGACAGGGGGGACTACGAGCAGTACTTC; CDR3: CASSFRDRGDYEQYF
D: -; V: TRBV5-1; size: -; length: 17; J: TRBJ1-6; DNA: TGCGCCAGCAGAATTGCAGGGGAGAAGTCCTATAATTCACCCCTCCACTTT; CDR3: CASRIAGEKSYNSPLHF
D: TRBD1; V: TRBV15; size: few; length: 14; J: TRBJ1-5; DNA: TGTGCCACCAGCAGGGGACAGCGCAATCAGCCCCAGCATTTT; CDR3: CATSRGQRNQPQHF
D: -; V: TRBV12-3/TRBV12-4; size: few; length: 12; J: TRBJ1-1; DNA: TGTGCCAGCAGTTTTCGAGCTCTTGAAGCTTTCTTT; CDR3: CASSFRALEAFF
D: TRBD1; V: TRBV29-1; size: -; length: 11; J: TRBJ2-7; DNA: TGCAGCGCCCGGACAGGGGGGGAGCAGTACTTC; CDR3: CSARTGGEQYF
D: -; V: TRBV9; size: once; length: 16; J: TRBJ1-4; DNA: TGTGCCAGCAGCGTAGAGATAAGGTCCGAGCATGAAAAACTGTTTTTT; CDR3: CASSVEIRSEHEKLFF
D: TRBD2; V: TRBV25-1; size: -; length: 13; J: TRBJ2-5; DNA: TGTGCCAGCAGTTCCGCGGGAGCAGAGACCCAGTACTTC; CDR3: CASSSAGAETQYF
D: -; V: TRBV5-5; size: many; length: 13; J: TRBJ2-5; DNA: TGTGCCAGCAGAATAATCACGGAGGGGACCCAGTACTTC; CDR3: CASRIITEGTQYF
D: -; V: TRBV13; size: -; length: 16; J: TRBJ2-6; DNA: TGTGCCAGCAGCCAAGACCCCCCCCCAGGGGCCAACGTCCTGACTTTC; CDR3: CASSQDPPPGANVLTF
D: -; V: TRBV30; size: -; length: 14; J: TRBJ1-4; DNA: TGTGCCTGGACCGGACAGCGGGGGAATGAAAAACTGTTTTTT; CDR3: CAWTGQRGNEKLFF
D: -; V: TRBV29-1; size: many; length: 12; J: TRBJ2-7; DNA: TGCAGCGTCGCCGACAGAAGCTACGAGCAGTACTTC; CDR3: CSVADRSYEQYF
D: TRBD1; V: TRBV25-1; size: -; length: 17; J: TRBJ1-6; DNA: TGTGCCAGCAGGGGGGGGGACTTAGGACAGGGAAGTTCACCCCTCCACTTT; CDR3: CASRGGDLGQGSSPLHF
D: -; V: TRBV7-9; size: -; length: 14; J: TRBJ1-3; DNA: TGCGCCAGCAGCCAAGAACGGCAGGGAAGCACCATATATTTT; CDR3: CASSQERQGSTIYF
D: -; V: TRBV7-2; size: many; length: 13; J: TRBJ1-6; DNA: TGTGCCAGCAGCTCTCCCGCCAATTCACCCCTCCACTTT; CDR3: CASSSPANSPLHF
D: TRBD1; V: TRBV10-3; size: -; length: 13; J: TRBJ1-2; DNA: TGTGCCATCAGTGGACAGGGGCCCGCGGACTACACCTTC; CDR3: CAISGQGPADYTF
D: -; V: TRBV29-1; size: many; length: 9; J: TRBJ1-2; DNA: TGCAGCGTTATTCCAGGCTACACCTTC; CDR3: CSVIPGYTF
D: TRBD1; V: TRBV3-1; size: -; length: 14; J: TRBJ1-5; DNA: TGTGCCAGCAGCCAAAAACAGGGGGCTCTGCCCCAGCATTTT; CDR3: CASSQKQGALPQHF
D: -; V: TRBV10-3; size: many; length: 13; J: TRBJ1-6; DNA: TGTGCCATCAGTGAGGTGGTGTTGTCACCCCTCCACTTT; CDR3: CAISEVVLSPLHF
D: -; V: TRBV7-9; size: -; length: 13; J: TRBJ1-5; DNA: TGTGCCAGCAGTACGTTCGGACCTCAGCCCCAGCATTTT; CDR3: CASSTFGPQPQHF
D: -; V: TRBV6-6; size: many; length: 13; J: TRBJ1-5; DNA: TGTGCCAGCAGCTACATGGAGGATCAGCCCCAGCATTTT; CDR3: CASSYMEDQPQHF
D: -; V: TRBV5-4; size: -; length: 18; J: TRBJ2-2; DNA: TGTGCCAGCAGCCCAGAGAAGTCGGGGGGCGCCAACACCGGGGAGCTGTTTTTT; CDR3: CASSPEKSGGANTGELFF
D: TRBD1; V: TRBV5-4; size: many; length: 15; J: TRBJ2-2; DNA: TGTGCCAGCAGCTTGGGACAGGGTTACACCGGGGAGCTGTTTTTT; CDR3: CASSLGQGYTGELFF
D: -; V: TRBV10-3; size: few; length: 13; J: TRBJ2-1; DNA: TGTGCCATCGGACCATCCGCGTACAATGAGCAGTTCTTC; CDR3: CAIGPSAYNEQFF
D: TRBD1; V: TRBV7-2; size: -; length: 16; J: TRBJ1-3; DNA: TGTGCCAGCAGTTTACCTCGGACAGGGACTGGAAACACCATATATTTT; CDR3: CASSLPRTGTGNTIYF
D: TRBD1; V: TRBV2; size: many; length: 15; J: TRBJ1-5; DNA: TGTGCCAGCAGTGAGTTCCGAGGGGGCGATCAGCCCCAGCATTTT; CDR3: CASSEFRGGDQPQHF
D: -; V: TRBV9; size: many; length: 13; J: TRBJ2-7; DNA: TGTGCCAGCAGCGTAGCTAGCGAGCACGAGCAGTACTTC; CDR3: CASSVASEHEQYF
D: -; V: TRBV24-1; size: many; length: 14; J: TRBJ2-5; DNA: TGTGCCACCAGTGATTTGGAGATCCAAGAGACCCAGTACTTC; CDR3: CATSDLEIQETQYF
D: -; V: TRBV7-8; size: -; length: 14; J: TRBJ2-7; DNA: TGTGCCAGCAGTTTAGGTCAGAACTTCTACGAGCAGTACTTC; CDR3: CASSLGQNFYEQYF
D: TRBD1; V: TRBV6-5; size: many; length: 15; J: TRBJ1-2; DNA: TGTGCCAGCAGCCGTTACAGGGGTACGCACTATGGCTACACCTTC; CDR3: CASSRYRGTHYGYTF
D: TRBD1; V: TRBV12-3/TRBV12-4; size: -; length: 18; J: TRBJ1-1; DNA: TGTGCCAGCAGTCCCCAACCCGGGACAGGGGGCTCTCACACTGAAGCTTTCTTT; CDR3: CASSPQPGTGGSHTEAFF
D: TRBD2; V: TRBV7-8; size: -; length: 17; J: TRBJ2-2; DNA: TGTGCCAGCAGCTTATATTCGGGACTAGCGGGATCCGGGGAGCTGTTTTTT; CDR3: CASSLYSGLAGSGELFF
D: TRBD2; V: TRBV10-3; size: few; length: 15; J: TRBJ2-1; DNA: TGTGCCATCAGCATTCTAGCGGGCCTCTACAATGAGCAGTTCTTC; CDR3: CAISILAGLYNEQFF
D: -; V: TRBV6-5; size: -; length: 14; J: TRBJ1-4; DNA: TGTGCCAGCAGCAGGGCACAGAGGAAGGAAAAACTGTTTTTT; CDR3: CASSRAQRKEKLFF
D: -; V: TRBV7-8; size: -; length: 11; J: TRBJ2-7; DNA: TGTGCCAGCAGCGGGTTGTTCGAGCAGTACTTC; CDR3: CASSGLFEQYF